A selection of T cell receptor beta chains follows, all from one sample in a study of T cell changes during pregnancy in multiple sclerosis. Profiled with immunoSEQ multiplex PCR; TCRdb holds only in-frame clones, not every one. This table holds 35,000 to 55,000 clones, around 90% found once. The input for sequencing was CD4+ T cells from peripheral blood mononuclear cells, taken before pregnancy. These receptors were obtained from a female donor with multiple sclerosis, enrolled in a pregnancy study. CDR3s include the opening cysteine and the closing phenylalanine or tryptophan. The D gene is left open where the match is weak. Size is stated for part of the rows, as once, few or many counts, or as a class when the clone is expanded.

TRBD2 16 TRBJ2-3 TRBV5-1 NA TGCGCCAGCAGCCCTGGGACTAGCGGGGGGACAGATACGCAGTATTTT CASSPGTSGGTDTQYF
TRBD1 15 TRBJ2-5 TRBV5-4 NA TGTGCCAGCAGCTTGGGGGACAGGGGAGGGGAGACCCAGTACTTC CASSLGDRGGETQYF
TRBD1 13 TRBJ2-2 TRBV19 few TGTGCCTCCCAAAGAGGGGGCGGCGGGGAGCTGTTTTTT CASQRGGGGELFF
TRBD2 17 TRBJ2-1 TRBV4-1 NA TGCGCCAGCAGCCAAGATGTTAGGGGACTACTCTTCAATGAGCAGTTCTTC CASSQDVRGLLFNEQFF
NA 16 TRBJ1-1 TRBV19 few TGTGCCAGTAGGTATGACACAGGGATTGGGAACACTGAAGCTTTCTTT CASRYDTGIGNTEAFF
TRBD1 12 TRBJ2-7 TRBV5-4 NA TGTGCCAGCAGCCGGGGACAGTACGAGCAGTACTTC CASSRGQYEQYF
TRBD1 15 TRBJ2-3 TRBV11-2 NA TGTGCCAGCAGCTTAGAAGGGACAGCTACAGATACGCAGTATTTT CASSLEGTATDTQYF
NA 13 TRBJ1-5 TRBV7-2 NA TGTGCCAGCAGCTTACGGGGGAATCAGCCCCAGCATTTT CASSLRGNQPQHF
NA 14 TRBJ2-5 TRBV11-2 NA TGTGCCAGCAGCAGCCTAGGGGTTCAAGAGACCCAGTACTTC CASSSLGVQETQYF
NA 15 TRBJ2-1 TRBV7-2 NA TGTGCCAGCAGCCCCCTGGACTATGGCATCAATGAGCAGTTCTTC CASSPLDYGINEQFF
NA 16 TRBJ1-2 TRBV7-9 few TGTGCCAGCAGCTTAGGAGGGCAGTTCCGGAGCTATGGCTACACCTTC CASSLGGQFRSYGYTF
NA 14 TRBJ2-7 TRBV11-2 NA TGTGCCAGCAGCTTCGCGACTAGGGGCTACGAGCAGTACTTC CASSFATRGYEQYF
NA 15 TRBJ1-1 TRBV19 once TGTGCCAGTAGTATCCTCCCCACTGTGAACACTGAAGCTTTCTTT CASSILPTVNTEAFF
TRBD2 18 TRBJ2-1 TRBV19 NA TGTGCCAGTAGTATAAGTTCTAGCGGGGGGCCTTCCTACAATGAGCAGTTCTTC CASSISSSGGPSYNEQFF
TRBD1 12 TRBJ2-7 TRBV5-1 NA TGCGCCAGCGGGACAGGGAGCAACGAGCAGTACTTC CASGTGSNEQYF
NA 12 TRBJ2-7 TRBV28 NA TGTGCCAGCAGGGACACAGGGAACGAGCAGTACTTC CASRDTGNEQYF
NA 14 TRBJ2-3 TRBV5-1 NA TGCGCCAGCAGCTTGACGGCGGGTACAGATACGCAGTATTTT CASSLTAGTDTQYF
TRBD1 17 TRBJ1-3 TRBV11-2 NA TGTGCCAGCAGCCGATCCGCGGGCACAGGGGTTGGAAACACCATATATTTT CASSRSAGTGVGNTIYF
TRBD1 16 TRBJ1-5 TRBV7-9 NA TGTGCCAGCAGCTTGATGACAGGGAATAGCAATCAGCCCCAGCATTTT CASSLMTGNSNQPQHF
TRBD2 16 TRBJ2-7 TRBV18 NA TGTGCCAGCTCACCACCGGCAAGCGGGATCCTTAGAGAGCAGTACTTC CASSPPASGILREQYF
NA 16 TRBJ2-5 TRBV25-1 NA TGTGCCAGCAGTGAACCGGGACAACTGTACCAAGAGACCCAGTACTTC CASSEPGQLYQETQYF
NA 16 TRBJ2-3 TRBV6-5 NA TGTGCCAGCAGTTACGGTCAGGGGTGGGGCACAGATACGCAGTATTTT CASSYGQGWGTDTQYF
NA 14 TRBJ1-2 TRBV4-1 NA TGCGCCAGCAGCCAAGCAGGGGCCCTCTATGGCTACACCTTC CASSQAGALYGYTF
NA 13 TRBJ2-1 TRBV11-2 NA TGTGCCAGCGGGCCGATGGTCTACAATGAGCAGTTCTTC CASGPMVYNEQFF
TRBD1 15 TRBJ2-5 TRBV4-1 NA TGCGCCAGCAGCCTCCGGGACAGGGGGCGAGAGACTCAGTACTTC CASSLRDRGRETQYF
NA 16 TRBJ1-3 TRBV9 NA TGTGCCAGCAGCGCCCAGGGGACCAGCTCTGGAAACACCATATATTTT CASSAQGTSSGNTIYF
TRBD1 15 TRBJ1-1 TRBV5-1 NA TGCGCCAGCAGTTTACGAGGACAGGGGAACACTGAAGCTTTCTTT CASSLRGQGNTEAFF
NA 14 TRBJ2-1 TRBV7-6 NA TGTGCCAGCAGCTTAGAAGCAGGGGTCCGAGAGCAGTTCTTC CASSLEAGVREQFF
NA 13 TRBJ1-1 TRBV2 NA TGTGCCAGCAGTCCCCAGGGATACACTGAAGCTTTCTTT CASSPQGYTEAFF
TRBD1 12 TRBJ2-7 TRBV19 NA TGTGCCAGTGGGCAGGGGGCCTACGAGCAGTACTTC CASGQGAYEQYF
TRBD2 16 TRBJ2-1 TRBV5-1 NA TGCGCCAGCAGTTCGGGTGGCGGGGGGCCCTACAATGAGCAGTTCTTC CASSSGGGGPYNEQFF
TRBD1 15 TRBJ2-6 TRBV5-1 NA TGCGCCAGCCGACAGGGCGCTACTGGGGCCAACGTCCTGACTTTC CASRQGATGANVLTF
TRBD1 17 TRBJ1-2 TRBV11-2 NA TGTGCCAGCAGCCTCGGACAGGGAGGAGGAGGTACCTATGGCTACACCTTC CASSLGQGGGGTYGYTF
NA 17 TRBJ2-4 TRBV6-1 NA TGTGCCAGCAGTGAAGCACCAGACAAGTTAGCCAAAAACATTCAGTACTTC CASSEAPDKLAKNIQYF
NA 15 TRBJ2-7 TRBV7-8 NA TGTGCCAGCAGCTTAGTGGCGGGCGCAATCTACGAGCAGTACTTC CASSLVAGAIYEQYF
TRBD1 16 TRBJ1-6 TRBV27 NA TGTGCCAGCAGTTTGAACAGGGGGCTGGATAATTCACCCCTCCACTTT CASSLNRGLDNSPLHF
NA 12 TRBJ1-3 TRBV29-1 NA TGCAGCATTCAGGGATCTGGAAACACCATATATTTT CSIQGSGNTIYF
NA 12 TRBJ1-5 TRBV28 NA TGTGCCAGCAGCCCGGGGGTCCAGCCCCAGCATTTT CASSPGVQPQHF
TRBD1 15 TRBJ2-7 TRBV19 NA TGTGCCAGTAGTCAGACCGGGACAGGGGCGAGCCCCCAGTACTTC CASSQTGTGASPQYF
TRBD1 15 TRBJ2-7 TRBV5-8 NA TGTGCCAGCAGCTTGGCCCCGGGACAGTCGTACGAGCAGTACTTC CASSLAPGQSYEQYF